This entry lists 32 T cell receptor beta chains sequenced from one sample in a study of blood T cell repertoires in COVID-19. The protocol was immunoSEQ multiplex PCR, while the TCRdb copy is restricted to in-frame clones and leaves out a portion. This sample has 210,000 or so clones, with under 90% found just once. The sequencing input was peripheral blood. The receptor set was obtained from a woman older than 75 with active or convalescent COVID-19.

This CDR3 is CASSSPGRGIYEQYF. DNA for the CDR3: TGTGCCAGCAGTTCTCCTGGGAGAGGGATCTACGAGCAGTACTTC. The V call is TRBV28, the J call TRBJ2-7; D is possibly TRBD2 (5 bases). This CDR3 spans 15 amino acids. V gave up 4 bases and J gave up 3 bases, with 16 bases separating them. Germline V gives CDR1 MDHEN, CDR2 SYDVKM.

This clone was picked up one time. The chain is built from TRBV5-4 and TRBJ2-1, with TRBD2 identical over 8 bases. The CDR3 runs 17 residues. J was trimmed by 5 bases and V by 4 bases; bases with no gene match: 14. The germline V gene encodes CDR1 SGHNT and CDR2 YYREEE (reference sequence). CDR3 amino acids: CASSDPSGGVGNNEQFF. In nucleotides, the CDR3 is TGTGCCAGCAGCGACCCTTCCGGGGGGGTCGGCAACAATGAGCAGTTCTTC.

This chain uses TRBV9 with TRBJ2-2; 8 bases map to TRBD1. The germline V gene encodes CDR1 SGDLS and CDR2 YYNGEE. V lost 2 bases and J lost 4; bases outside the gene matches: 13. The length of the CDR3 is 18 residues. CDR3 in amino acids: CASSVRTGSFSGTGELFF. The CDR3 coding sequence is TGTGCCAGCAGCGTCAGGACAGGGAGTTTTAGTGGCACCGGGGAGCTGTTTTTT.

This chain joins TRBV5-1 and TRBJ2-7; TRBD2 matches 10 bases. The CDR3 loop spans 15 amino acids. V lost 3 bases, J lost 3 bases, and 6 bases stayed unmatched. The germline gives CDR1 SGHRS, CDR2 YFSETQ. The CDR3 sequence: CASSSGTSAFYEQYF. Written as DNA, the CDR3 is TGCGCCAGCAGCTCCGGGACTAGCGCCTTCTACGAGCAGTACTTC.

The J gene is TRBJ2-2, the V gene TRBV3-1 (or the pseudogene TRBV3-2), with D possibly being TRBD2 (6 bases). Per the germline V gene, CDR1 is LGHDT and CDR2 is YNNKEL (reference sequence). Trimming stripped 3 bases from V and 5 bases from J, with 7 bases between. The CDR3 is made up of 13 amino acids. CDR3 in DNA: TGTGCCAGCAGCCAGCGGGGAACCGGGGAGCTGTTTTTT. It is translated as CASSQRGTGELFF.

The J gene is TRBJ2-1, the V gene TRBV6-5; TRBD2 is a possible D gene (5 bases). This CDR3 spans 14 amino acids. Per the germline V gene, CDR1 is MNHEY and CDR2 is SVGAGI. The V and J ends lost 8 bases and 0 bases respectively, with 11 bases between them. The CDR3 sequence is CASGGRSSYNEQFF. The CDR3 nucleotides read TGTGCCAGCGGAGGCAGGAGCTCCTACAATGAGCAGTTCTTC.

This clone was counted a few times. This rearrangement joins TRBV9 to TRBJ2-3; possibly TRBD1 for D (5 bases). The V end lost 7 bases, the J end lost 2 bases, and 5 bases lay between the germline ends. The germline V gene encodes CDR1 SGDLS and CDR2 YYNGEE. CDR3 length: 11 residues. In nucleotides, the CDR3 is TGTGCCAGCGGGGCCACAGATACGCAGTATTTT. Amino acids: CASGATDTQYF.

The CDR3 loop reads CASSYETASGYTF. The CDR3 DNA sequence: TGTGCCAGCAGTTACGAGACAGCTTCGGGCTACACCTTC. The chain links TRBV6-2 or TRBV6-3 to TRBJ1-2; D is perhaps TRBD1 (5 bases). CDR1 MNHEY and CDR2 SVGEGT come from the germline V gene. The V end was cut by 2 bases, the J end by 8 bases, with 12 bases between. The CDR3 runs 13 residues.

The chain recombines TRBV6-6 with TRBJ1-6, with a tentative D call TRBD1 (6 bases). Germline V lookup: CDR1 MNHNY, CDR2 SVGAGI (reference sequence). The germline V and J ends were trimmed by 7 bases and 9 bases, with 13 bases remaining between them. CDR3 length: 13 residues. CDR3 nucleotide sequence: TGTGCCAGCACCTCACAGGGAACTTCACCCCTCCACTTT. Protein: CASTSQGTSPLHF.

The rearrangement joins TRBV6-5 to TRBJ2-3; tentative D call: TRBD2 (5 bases). Per the germline V gene, CDR1 is MNHEY and CDR2 is SVGAGI. V lost 3 bases and J 3 bases, leaving 13 bases between the germline ends. This CDR3 has 15 amino acids. The CDR3 protein is CASSYLGESTDTQYF. CDR3 nucleotide sequence: TGTGCCAGCAGTTATCTCGGGGAGAGTACAGATACGCAGTATTTT.

The chain combines TRBV2 with TRBJ2-5; 13 bases are shared with TRBD2. Germline values: CDR1 SNHLY, CDR2 FYNNEI. The CDR3 runs 15 residues. After removal of 6 bases from V and 9 bases from J, the junction contained 10 bases not matched to a gene. Here the CDR3 reads CASRSLAGGSSAQYF. As DNA, the CDR3 is TGTGCCAGCAGGTCACTAGCGGGGGGGAGCTCGGCCCAGTACTTC.

The CDR3 DNA sequence: TGTGCCAGCAGCGTCACAGGGCCTGAGCAGTTCTTC. Protein sequence: CASSVTGPEQFF. V usage is TRBV9 and J usage is TRBJ2-1; tentative D call: TRBD1 (6 bases). Germline V gene lookup returns CDR1 SGDLS and CDR2 YYNGEE. The CDR3 has 12 residues. V was pared by 2 bases and J by 9 bases, with 9 bases between.

Worth noting for this clone: Other nucleotide sequences in the sample specify the same CDR3. This rearrangement joins TRBV5-1 to TRBJ2-3; 7 positions match TRBD2. V shed 4 bases, J shed 0 bases, and the junction held 2 bases outside the gene matches. The CDR3 consists of 14 residues. CDR1 SGHRS and CDR2 YFSETQ come from the germline V gene. DNA of the CDR3: TGCGCCAGCAGCCCGGGAGGTAGCACAGATACGCAGTATTTT. Residues: CASSPGGSTDTQYF.

This rearrangement joins TRBV5-5 to TRBJ1-2, with 8 bases identical to TRBD1. V was clipped by 4 bases and J by 8 bases; unmatched bases: 7. Per the germline V gene, CDR1 is SGHKS and CDR2 is YYEKEE (reference sequence). CDR3 length equals 13 residues. In DNA, the CDR3 is TGTGCCAGCAGCCTAGGACAGGGAGGCGGCTACACCTTC. Amino acids: CASSLGQGGGYTF.

The rearrangement joins TRBV5-6 to TRBJ1-2, with 7 bases matching TRBD1. The length of the CDR3 is 18 residues. After removal of 2 bases from V and 3 bases from J, the junction contained 16 bases not matched to a gene. Germline CDR1 reads SGHDT; CDR2 reads YYEEEE. The CDR3 region has the DNA TGTGCCAGCAGCTTAACGTCGACGGGACAGAACTGGCACTATGGCTACACCTTC. Encoded protein: CASSLTSTGQNWHYGYTF.

As regards this clone: The same CDR3 also results from other DNA sequences found in this sample. The chain is built from TRBV14 and TRBJ1-2; a weak D match, TRBD1 (5 bases). V lost 1 base, J lost 2 bases, and 5 bases lay in between. The CDR3 is 13 amino acids. Germline CDR1 and CDR2: SGHDN and FVKESK. Written as DNA, the CDR3 is TGTGCCAGCAGCCAAGGACAGAACTATGGCTACACCTTC. This translates into CASSQGQNYGYTF.

About this clone itself: Other DNA sequences within the sample encode an identical CDR3. The chain links TRBV18 to TRBJ1-2; perhaps TRBD1 as D (6 bases). Germline CDR1 and CDR2: KGHSH and LQKENI. Trimming removed 2 bases from V and 4 bases from J, with 8 bases in between. The CDR3 is 13 amino acids. CDR3 sequence: CASSPRGGYGYTF. The CDR3 bases are TGTGCCAGCTCACCAAGAGGGGGCTATGGCTACACCTTC.

This sequence joins TRBV30 and TRBJ1-6; maybe TRBD1 (5 bases). The CDR3 runs 14 residues. Trimming pared 4 bases from V and 10 bases from J, leaving 17 bases between. Germline V gene lookup returns CDR1 GTSNPN and CDR2 SVGIG (reference sequence). The CDR3 DNA is TGTGCCTGGACCCTCGGGGGGGATCGATCACCCCTCCACTTT. Its translation: CAWTLGGDRSPLHF.

Notes on this clone: The sample holds other DNA sequences that translate to the same CDR3. The rearrangement links TRBV3-1 (or the pseudogene TRBV3-2) to TRBJ1-2; 7 bases are a match to TRBD1. V shed 4 bases and J 5 bases; nucleotides not matched to a gene: 4. Germline V lookup: CDR1 LGHDT, CDR2 YNNKEL (reference sequence). This CDR3 has 13 residues. The CDR3 spells CASSPGTAYGYTF. The CDR3 DNA reads as TGTGCCAGCAGCCCCGGGACAGCTTATGGCTACACCTTC.

This clone was seen a few times. V and J are TRBV30 and TRBJ1-2; the match to TRBD1 covers 7 bases. The V gene end was trimmed by 2 bases and the J gene end by 4 bases; junction bases not matched to a gene: 4. The CDR3 has 13 residues. In germline, CDR1 is GTSNPN, CDR2 SVGIG (reference sequence). CDR3 sequence (DNA): TGTGCCTGGAGTAGACAGGGAGCCTATGGCTACACCTTC. Encoded protein: CAWSRQGAYGYTF.

J is TRBJ2-5 and V is TRBV2; the match to TRBD1 covers 8 bases. The CDR3 consists of 14 residues. V lost 4 bases, J lost 4 bases, and 5 bases stayed unmatched. Germline V gene sequence: CDR1 SNHLY, CDR2 FYNNEI. The CDR3, as DNA: TGTGCCAGCAGTGGGACAGGGTACGGAGAGACCCAGTACTTC. Translation: CASSGTGYGETQYF.

The chain couples TRBV29-1 to TRBJ1-4; TRBD1 matches at 10 bases. Germline V lookup: CDR1 SQVTM, CDR2 ANQGSEA. The CDR3 contains 13 residues. The V segment lost 7 bases and the J segment 5 bases; nucleotides outside the gene matches: 4. CDR3 region: CSARTGGNEKLFF. The CDR3 bases are TGCAGCGCCCGGACAGGGGGGAATGAAAAACTGTTTTTT.

The rearrangement links TRBV5-1 to TRBJ2-7; the D gene is possibly TRBD1 (5 bases). With 1 base removed from V and 5 bases from J, the gap between germline ends came to 16 bases. The germline CDR1 and CDR2 sequences are SGHRS and YFSETQ. CDR3 size: 15 residues. CDR3 sequence reads: CASSLLGRGANEQYF. The CDR3 bases are TGCGCCAGCAGCTTGTTGGGTAGGGGCGCGAACGAGCAGTACTTC.

The gene calls are TRBV6-5 and TRBJ2-6; D unresolved. The germline V and J ends were trimmed by 2 bases and 0 bases, with 5 bases remaining between them. Germline-derived CDR1 and CDR2 are MNHEY and SVGAGI. The CDR3 loop spans 15 amino acids. The CDR3 is CASSYRVSGANVLTF. Here the CDR3 DNA reads TGTGCCAGCAGTTACCGGGTCTCTGGGGCCAACGTCCTGACTTTC.

V gene TRBV4-3 combines with J gene TRBJ1-2, with 12 bases lining up with TRBD1. CDR1 is LGHNA and CDR2 is YSLEER in the germline V gene. The CDR3 contains 15 residues. J lost 5 bases, V lost 4 bases, and 5 bases had no gene match. CDR3 DNA sequence: TGCGCCAGCAGCCGAACGGGACAGGGGGCATATGGCTACACCTTC. Amino acids: CASSRTGQGAYGYTF.

The chain joins TRBV28 to TRBJ1-6; 7 bases fit TRBD1. CDR1 and CDR2 (germline): MDHEN, SYDVKM. V lost 4 bases, J lost 7 bases, and 7 bases stayed unmatched. The CDR3 runs to 15 residues. CDR3 nucleotide sequence: TGTGCCAGCAGTTCCACAGGGGCCCGGAATTCACCCCTCCACTTT. Amino acid sequence: CASSSTGARNSPLHF.

The V and J genes are TRBV3-1 (or the pseudogene TRBV3-2) and TRBJ2-2, with D tentatively TRBD2 (6 bases). The germline V and J ends were trimmed by 6 bases and 4 bases, with 18 bases remaining between them. Germline V gene data show CDR1 as LGHDT and CDR2 as YNNKEL (reference sequence). This CDR3 is 16 amino acids long. CDR3 residues: CASRISGSGGTGELFF. The CDR3 DNA sequence: TGTGCCAGCAGGATATCAGGGTCCGGGGGCACCGGGGAGCTGTTTTTT.

This sequence joins TRBV5-1 and TRBJ2-1; perhaps TRBD1 as D (5 bases). Germline loops: CDR1 SGHRS, CDR2 YFSETQ. The CDR3 extends over 16 amino acids. Deletions cut 0 bases from V and 0 bases from J, with 10 bases between. The CDR3 here is CASSLEATASYNEQFF. CDR3 DNA sequence: TGCGCCAGCAGCTTGGAGGCGACAGCCTCCTACAATGAGCAGTTCTTC.

The V and J genes are TRBV24-1 and TRBJ2-5, with 7 bases fitting TRBD1. V lost 3 bases and J lost 0; bases outside the gene matches: 6. CDR1 KGHDR and CDR2 SFDVKD come from the germline V gene. This CDR3 has 16 amino acids. CDR3 in amino acids: CATSDPLTGDQETQYF. The CDR3, as DNA: TGTGCCACCAGTGATCCTCTAACAGGGGACCAAGAGACCCAGTACTTC.

V gene TRBV6-1 combines with J gene TRBJ1-1, with D maybe TRBD1 (5 bases). V was pared by 3 bases and J by 6 bases, with 14 bases between. The CDR3 covers 14 residues. Looked up from germline, CDR1 is MNHNS and CDR2 is SASEGT. The CDR3: CASSDIGGVAEAFF. DNA of the CDR3: TGTGCCAGCAGTGATATTGGGGGGGTGGCTGAAGCTTTCTTT.

The CDR3 DNA follows: TGTGCCAGCTCACCGGGACAGGTTCCCTACGAGCAGTACTTC. It is translated as CASSPGQVPYEQYF. The chain links TRBV18 to TRBJ2-7, with 8 bases lining up with TRBD1. V lost 3 bases and J lost 2; bases outside the gene matches: 3. The V gene's germline CDR1 is KGHSH and CDR2 LQKENI. This CDR3 spans 14 amino acids.

The chain joins TRBV6-1 to TRBJ1-5; D remains ambiguous. This CDR3 spans 17 amino acids. Germline CDR1 and CDR2: MNHNS and SASEGT. Deletions cut 0 bases from V and 3 bases from J, with 15 bases between. CDR3 DNA sequence: TGTGCCAGCAGTGAAGCTCGCCGGGTTAACTACAATCAGCCCCAGCATTTT. Its translation is CASSEARRVNYNQPQHF.